The 29 T cell receptor beta chains reported below all come from one sample, sequenced in a study of human T cells and chemical hapten exposure. TCRdb processed the RACE reads anew with MiXCR; each CDR3 protein has one entry. The table records approximately 400,000 distinct CDR3 sequences, approximately 5.1% of them present only once. Regarding time point: patch test 1, 2 weeks after DPC sensitization. Documented treatment: therapeutic diphenylcyclopropenone sensitization with weekly scalp DPC. This specimen consisted of whole blood, obtained in connection with sensitization to the hapten diphenylcyclopropenone (DPC). Receptors originate from a woman aged 50 to 65 with alopecia areata. Some clones in this sample may be carry-over from other donors' samples.

This clonotype was detected ten times or more. The chain carries TRBV29-1 and TRBJ1-4; a possible D gene is TRBD1 (5 bases). The CDR3 is made up of 14 amino acids. Trimming took off 4 bases at V and 8 bases at J, with 17 bases between the two ends. The germline CDR1 and CDR2 sequences are SQVTM and ANQGSEA. The CDR3 loop reads CSVAVGGLQEKLFF. In nucleotides, the CDR3 is TGCAGCGTTGCAGTGGGGGGGTTGCAGGAAAAACTGTTTTTT.

At least ten counts were recorded for this clonotype. The chain links TRBV6-2 or TRBV6-3 to TRBJ1-1; 7 nucleotides match TRBD1. V trimming: 7 bases; J trimming: 5 bases; junction bases outside the gene matches: 13. Germline lookup yields CDR1 MNHEY and CDR2 SVGEGT. CDR3 size: 15 residues. CDR3 loop: CASILGQFGGTEAFF. As DNA, the CDR3 is TGTGCCAGCATTCTGGGACAGTTCGGGGGAACTGAAGCTTTCTTT.

The table lists this clonotype with many counts. The chain uses TRBV27 and TRBJ1-5; D remains ambiguous. Between the trimmed V and J ends, which lost 3 bases and 2 bases, there was a span of 11 bases. This CDR3 comprises 15 residues. CDR1 is MNHEY and CDR2 is SMNVEV in the germline V gene (reference sequence). The CDR3 protein is CASSLFGLGNQPQHF. Here the CDR3 DNA reads TGTGCCAGCAGTTTGTTCGGGCTAGGCAATCAGCCCCAGCATTTT.

This clonotype was recorded at least ten times. This sequence joins TRBV20-1 and TRBJ2-7, with D possibly TRBD2 on 6 matching bases. CDR3 size: 12 residues. CDR1 is DFQATT and CDR2 is SNEGSKA in the germline V gene (reference sequence). V was shortened by 6 bases and J by 3 bases, with 12 bases between the two germline ends. CDR3 bases: TGCAGTGCAGGGCGGGATAACTACGAGCAGTACTTC. This sequence encodes CSAGRDNYEQYF.

This clonotype was found a few times. The CDR3 is CASSPGTGNNQPQHF. The CDR3 nucleotides are TGTGCCAGCAGCCCGGGGACAGGGAACAATCAGCCCCAGCATTTT. The V gene is TRBV6-2 or TRBV6-3, the J gene TRBJ1-5; 9 nucleotides line up with TRBD1. Germline V lookup: CDR1 MNHEY, CDR2 SVGEGT. The CDR3 length is 15 residues. J lost 3 bases, V lost 6 bases, and 6 bases had no gene match.

This clonotype was seen many times. The rearrangement links TRBV19 to TRBJ2-3; D not certain. Trimming cost V 0 bases and J 0 bases, with 13 bases left between them. This CDR3 comprises 17 residues. The germline CDR1 and CDR2 sequences are LNHDA and SQIVND (reference sequence). The CDR3 here is CASSIEARRPSTDTQYF. The CDR3 bases are TGTGCCAGTAGTATAGAGGCTCGGCGCCCTAGCACAGATACGCAGTATTTT.

This chain uses TRBV2 with TRBJ1-6, with a tentative D call TRBD1 (6 bases). This CDR3 has 13 residues. The germline CDR1 and CDR2 sequences are SNHLY and FYNNEI. Trimming removed 5 bases at V and 11 bases at J, with 13 bases between. CDR3 sequence reads: CASSLQGPAPLHF. DNA for the CDR3: TGTGCCAGCAGTCTACAGGGCCCGGCACCCCTCCACTTT.

This clonotype was seen repeatedly, ten times or more. This sequence joins TRBV7-2 and TRBJ1-5, with D possibly TRBD1 on 5 matching bases. The germline CDR1 and CDR2 sequences are SGHTA and FQGNSA. V dropped 5 bases and J dropped 4 bases, with 15 bases sitting between them. The CDR3 covers 15 residues. DNA for the CDR3: TGTGCCAGCAGCGCTACCGGGACCGCAAATCAGCCCCAGCATTTT. Protein: CASSATGTANQPQHF. Supplemented by reference TRBV7-2 and TRBJ1-5, the full variable domain reads GAGVSQSPSNKVTEKGKDVELRCDPISGHTALYWYRQSLGQGLEFLIYFQGNSAPDKSGLPSDRFSAERTGGSVSTLTIQRTQQEDSAVYLCASSATGTANQPQHFGDGTRLSIL.

This CDR3 reads CASSSQGLAGGRTGELFF. The CDR3 bases are TGCGCCAGCAGCTCACAGGGACTAGCGGGGGGGCGCACCGGGGAGCTGTTTTTT. The chain couples TRBV5-1 to TRBJ2-2, with 16 nucleotides matching TRBD2. Germline V gene lookup returns CDR1 SGHRS and CDR2 YFSETQ. The CDR3 is 18 amino acids. The V and J ends lost 3 bases and 4 bases, in that order; junction bases with no gene match: 6.

The sample holds many counts of this clonotype. This chain links TRBV7-9 with TRBJ1-4; weak D call: TRBD1 (5 bases). The CDR3 spans 13 residues. Germline CDR1 reads SEHNR; CDR2 reads FQNEAQ (reference sequence). The V and J ends lost 5 bases and 10 bases respectively, with 14 bases between them. The CDR3 DNA reads as TGTGCCAGCAGCCTGCCCCTGGGGGTAAAACTGTTTTTT. It codes for CASSLPLGVKLFF.

This clonotype came up many times. The V and J genes are TRBV6-6 and TRBJ1-1; D not certain. CDR1 MNHNY and CDR2 SVGAGI come from the germline V gene (reference sequence). This CDR3 has 16 residues. The V end lost 7 bases, the J end lost 1 base, and 19 bases lay between the germline ends. CDR3 in DNA: TGTGCCAGCATCGACCCCTCCCCCCTGAGGAACACTGAAGCTTTCTTT. Translated: CASIDPSPLRNTEAFF.

The sample holds many counts of this clonotype. The chain has TRBV5-1 and TRBJ1-1; 8 nucleotides match TRBD1. Looked up from germline, CDR1 is SGHRS and CDR2 is YFSETQ. CDR3 length equals 14 residues. V lost 3 bases and J lost 0; bases outside the gene matches: 1. In DNA form, the CDR3 reads TGCGCCAGCAGCTCGGACAGGGTGAACACTGAAGCTTTCTTT. As protein: CASSSDRVNTEAFF.

This clonotype was detected many times. The rearrangement joins TRBV20-1 to TRBJ2-3, with D perhaps TRBD2 (6 bases). V was pared by 5 bases and J by 2 bases, with 14 bases between. The CDR3 runs to 14 residues. The germline CDR1 and CDR2 sequences are DFQATT and SNEGSKA (reference sequence). The CDR3 sequence: CSASGLGPTDTQYF. The CDR3 DNA is TGCAGTGCTTCGGGACTGGGCCCCACAGATACGCAGTATTTT.

This clonotype has just a few counts. A single base separates this from a much larger clone, so it may be a read error. CDR3 sequence: CASSLGGPTEALF. The CDR3 DNA is TGTGCCAGCAGCTTGGGGGGGCCCACTGAAGCTTTGTTT. J is TRBJ1-1 and V is TRBV5-6, with D maybe TRBD1 (6 bases). The germline CDR1 and CDR2 sequences are SGHDT and YYEEEE. The CDR3 has 13 amino acids.

The table lists this clonotype with many counts. This chain links TRBV10-3 with TRBJ1-1; 7 nucleotides align to TRBD1. CDR3 length: 14 amino acids. Germline CDR1 is ENHRY and CDR2 is SYGVKD. V trimming: 4 bases; J trimming: 3 bases; junction bases outside the gene matches: 5. CDR3 sequence reads: CAISVTGEDTEAFF. The CDR3 region has the DNA TGTGCCATCAGTGTTACAGGGGAGGACACTGAAGCTTTCTTT.

This sequence joins TRBV10-1 and TRBJ2-3; D may be TRBD2 (7 bases). The V gene lost 0 bases and the J gene lost 1 base, with 23 bases spanning the gap. Germline CDR1 WNHNN, CDR2 SYGVQD (reference sequence). There are 20 residues in the CDR3. Here the CDR3 reads CASSESATPGGPPGTDTQYF. The CDR3 DNA is TGCGCCAGCAGTGAGTCGGCGACCCCGGGGGGCCCTCCAGGCACAGATACGCAGTATTTT.

This clonotype has a handful of counts. This chain links TRBV27 with TRBJ1-1; 8 bases are a match to TRBD1. V shed 8 bases and J 3 bases; nucleotides not matched to a gene: 8. The CDR3 is 14 residues long. Looked up from germline, CDR1 is MNHEY and CDR2 is SMNVEV (reference sequence). The chain's CDR3 is CASYEDRAYTEAFF. Here the CDR3 DNA reads TGTGCCAGCTACGAGGACAGGGCCTACACTGAAGCTTTCTTT.

Many counts were recorded for this clonotype. This sequence joins TRBV11-2 and TRBJ2-1; the D is unclear. CDR1 and CDR2 from the germline V gene are SGHAT and FQNNGV. Between the trimmed V and J ends, which lost 4 bases and 0 bases, there was a span of 16 bases. This CDR3 comprises 17 residues. CDR3 nucleotide sequence: TGTGCCAGCAGCTCTAACCCCCGGGTTAGCTCCTACAATGAGCAGTTCTTC. Protein product: CASSSNPRVSSYNEQFF.

In this sample, this clonotype turned up a few times. The CDR3 here is CASSHGRTGLFSGNTIYF. Written as DNA, the CDR3 is TGTGCCAGCAGCCACGGACGGACAGGTCTTTTCTCTGGAAACACCATATATTTT. The chain carries TRBV9 and TRBJ1-3; 7 bases are shared with TRBD1. This CDR3 comprises 18 residues. Unmatched junction bases numbered 13, after V lost 4 bases and J lost 0 bases. CDR1 and CDR2 (germline): SGDLS, YYNGEE.

This clonotype was counted only a few times. The chain combines TRBV7-2 with TRBJ1-5; possibly TRBD1 for D (5 bases). The CDR3 is 15 residues long. The V gene lost 1 base and the J gene lost 7 bases, with 14 bases spanning the gap. CDR1 and CDR2 (germline): SGHTA, FQGNSA. Here the CDR3 reads CASSLVQGKGQPQHF. Here the CDR3 DNA reads TGTGCCAGCAGCTTAGTGCAGGGCAAGGGACAGCCCCAGCATTTT.

The chain links TRBV28 to TRBJ2-4; no definite D call. CDR1 and CDR2 from the germline V gene are MDHEN and SYDVKM. The CDR3 loop spans 14 amino acids. Trimming left V 2 bases short and J 6 bases short, with 11 bases between. CDR3: CASSLKASGNIQYF. The CDR3 DNA sequence: TGTGCCAGCAGTTTAAAGGCCTCCGGAAACATTCAGTACTTC.

This chain links TRBV4-3 with TRBJ2-7; TRBD1 aligns across 7 bases. The CDR3 is 14 amino acids. The V gene's germline CDR1 is LGHNA and CDR2 YSLEER. V gave up 1 base and J gave up 5 bases; unmatched junction bases: 5. The CDR3: CASSQGQGVNEQYF. DNA of the CDR3: TGCGCCAGCAGCCAAGGACAGGGAGTTAACGAGCAGTACTTC.

J is TRBJ2-3 and V is TRBV6-1; D gene uncertain. Germline CDR1 and CDR2: MNHNS and SASEGT. V shed 2 bases and J shed 2 bases, with 8 bases lying between them. This CDR3 has 14 residues. CDR3 sequence: CASSETALTDTQYF. CDR3 bases: TGTGCCAGCAGTGAAACGGCTCTCACAGATACGCAGTATTTT.

This clonotype was counted a few times. This sequence joins TRBV5-1 and TRBJ1-1; D is uncertain. The CDR3 has 17 residues. V was shortened by 6 bases and J by 1 base, with 22 bases between the two germline ends. Per germline, CDR1 SGHRS and CDR2 YFSETQ. The CDR3 DNA sequence: TGCGCCAGCACTCTAGGCGGCAGGATATCCTCGAACACTGAAGCTTTCTTT. Translated: CASTLGGRISSNTEAFF.

The rearrangement links TRBV20-1 to TRBJ2-3; TRBD1 aligns across 9 bases. The CDR3 has 12 amino acids. From germline, CDR1 is DFQATT and CDR2 SNEGSKA (reference sequence). The CDR3 reads CRNRGRTDTQYF. CDR3 coding DNA: TGCAGAAACAGGGGGCGCACAGATACGCAGTATTTT.

This clonotype occurred many times. The CDR3 sequence: CASSPTGGMLGYTF. The CDR3 DNA reads as TGTGCCAGCAGCCCTACAGGGGGTATGCTTGGCTACACCTTC. V and J are TRBV7-9 and TRBJ1-2, with 8 nucleotides matching TRBD1. Germline V gene sequence: CDR1 SEHNR, CDR2 FQNEAQ (reference sequence). This CDR3 is 14 amino acids long. The V segment lost 5 bases and the J segment 7 bases; nucleotides outside the gene matches: 9.

This clonotype came up a few times. This chain joins TRBV29-1 and TRBJ2-1; D gene ambiguous. Germline CDR1 SQVTM, CDR2 ANQGSEA. Between the trimmed V and J ends, which lost 8 bases and 5 bases, there was a span of 19 bases. This CDR3 region has 14 residues. The CDR3 nucleotides are TGCAGCCCCGAATCTAGGCCCCCTAACAATGAGCAGTTCTTC. This codes for CSPESRPPNNEQFF.

The sample holds a few counts of this clonotype. The chain uses TRBV6-5 and TRBJ2-7, with no clear D. The CDR3 has 11 amino acids. Germline CDR1 is MNHEY and CDR2 is SVGAGI. Trimming cost V 5 bases and J 7 bases, with 9 bases left between them. The CDR3 nucleotides are TGTGCCAGCAGTCGCGGTTGGGAGCAGTACTTC. Translated: CASSRGWEQYF.

This clonotype was counted many times. The chain links TRBV6-5 to TRBJ1-2, with D perhaps TRBD1 (6 bases). Trimming cost V 6 bases and J 4 bases, with 15 bases left between them. In germline, CDR1 is MNHEY, CDR2 SVGAGI. The CDR3 totals 14 residues. CDR3 sequence reads: CASSHGGGPYGYTF. In DNA, the CDR3 is TGTGCCAGCAGCCACGGAGGGGGTCCCTATGGCTACACCTTC.